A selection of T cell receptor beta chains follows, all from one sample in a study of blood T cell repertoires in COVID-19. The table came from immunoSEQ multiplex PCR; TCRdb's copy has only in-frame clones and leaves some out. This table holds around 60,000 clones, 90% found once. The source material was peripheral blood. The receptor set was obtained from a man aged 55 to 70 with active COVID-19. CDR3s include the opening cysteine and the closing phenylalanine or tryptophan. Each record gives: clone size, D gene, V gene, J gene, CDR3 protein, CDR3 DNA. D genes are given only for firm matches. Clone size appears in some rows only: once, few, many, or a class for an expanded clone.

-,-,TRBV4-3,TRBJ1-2,CASSQDLRGWDGYTF,TGCGCCAGCAGCCAAGATCTAAGGGGCTGGGATGGCTACACCTTC
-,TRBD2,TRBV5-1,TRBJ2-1,CASSSPGLAWGSYNEQFF,TGCGCCAGCAGCTCACCTGGACTAGCTTGGGGTTCCTACAATGAGCAGTTCTTC
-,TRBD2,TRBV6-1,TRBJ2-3,CASSEAGLAGGSDTQYF,TGTGCCAGCAGTGAAGCAGGCTTAGCGGGAGGTTCAGATACGCAGTATTTT
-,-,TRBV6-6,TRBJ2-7,CASTQGWDEQYF,TGTGCCAGCACCCAGGGTTGGGACGAGCAGTACTTC
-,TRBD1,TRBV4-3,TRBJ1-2,CASSLNRGFNYGYTF,TGCGCCAGCAGCCTCAACAGGGGCTTCAACTATGGCTACACCTTC
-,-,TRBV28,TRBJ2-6,CASTRQSGANVLTF,TGTGCCAGTACAAGACAGTCTGGGGCCAACGTCCTGACTTTC
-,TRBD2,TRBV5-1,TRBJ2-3,CASSGGLANREDTQYF,TGCGCCAGCAGCGGGGGACTAGCGAACCGGGAAGATACGCAGTATTTT
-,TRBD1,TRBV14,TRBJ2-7,CASSQGSWYQGAKKPYEQYF,TGTGCCAGCAGCCAAGGGTCTTGGTATCAGGGGGCGAAGAAACCCTACGAGCAGTACTTC
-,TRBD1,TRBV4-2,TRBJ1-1,CASSQQGAEAFF,TGTGCCAGCAGCCAACAGGGGGCAGAGGCTTTCTTT
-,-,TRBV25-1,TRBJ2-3,CASSELTDTQYF,TGTGCCAGCAGTGAACTGACAGATACGCAGTATTTT
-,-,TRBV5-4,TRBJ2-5,CASSLGPQETQYF,TGTGCCAGCAGCTTGGGGCCTCAAGAGACCCAGTACTTC
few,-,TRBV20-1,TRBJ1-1,CSASGLTRAKTEAFF,TGCAGTGCTAGTGGCCTTACGAGGGCCAAGACTGAAGCTTTCTTT
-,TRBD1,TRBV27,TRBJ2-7,CASGTGGRSEQYF,TGTGCCAGCGGAACAGGGGGCAGGTCCGAGCAGTACTTC
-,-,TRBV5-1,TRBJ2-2,CASSPGSGELFF,TGCGCCAGCAGCCCCGGGTCTGGGGAGCTGTTTTTT
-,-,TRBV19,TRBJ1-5,CASSPLRASNQPQHF,TGTGCCAGTTCCCCCCTCAGGGCGAGCAATCAGCCCCAGCATTTT
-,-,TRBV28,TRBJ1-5,CASSLKLPGQPQHF,TGTGCCAGCAGTTTAAAGTTACCCGGGCAGCCCCAGCATTTT
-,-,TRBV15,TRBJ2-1,CATSRDVTGGTSNEQFF,TGTGCCACCAGCAGAGACGTGACAGGCGGTACGAGCAATGAGCAGTTCTTC
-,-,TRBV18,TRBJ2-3,CASSPPGQYPTQYF,TGTGCCAGCTCACCACCGGGGCAGTACCCCACGCAGTATTTT
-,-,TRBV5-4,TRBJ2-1,CASSLGTLNNEQFF,TGTGCCAGCAGCTTGGGTACTTTGAACAATGAGCAGTTCTTC
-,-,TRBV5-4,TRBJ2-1,CASSSEFAYNEQFF,TGTGCCAGCAGCTCGGAGTTTGCCTACAATGAGCAGTTCTTC
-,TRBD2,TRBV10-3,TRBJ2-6,CAVRPVWTSGLSSGANVLTF,TGTGCCGTCAGACCGGTTTGGACTAGCGGGCTCAGCTCTGGGGCCAACGTCCTGACTTTC
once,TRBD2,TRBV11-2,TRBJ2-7,CASSLYGRWKREGQNEQYF,TGTGCCAGCAGCTTATACGGACGGTGGAAACGGGAGGGCCAAAACGAGCAGTACTTC
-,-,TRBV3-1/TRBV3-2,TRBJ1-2,CASSPGRVDGYTF,TGTGCCAGCAGCCCGGGGAGGGTCGATGGCTACACCTTC
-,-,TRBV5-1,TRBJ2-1,CASSFSDNEQFF,TGCGCCAGCAGCTTCTCCGACAATGAGCAGTTCTTC
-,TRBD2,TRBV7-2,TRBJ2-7,CASSMGLASYEQYF,TGTGCCAGCAGCATGGGACTAGCTTCCTACGAGCAGTACTTC
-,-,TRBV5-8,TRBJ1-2,CASSLEGLNVYGYTF,TGTGCCAGCAGCTTGGAAGGACTTAACGTCTATGGCTACACCTTC